This TCR beta chain derives from a study of glioma-infiltrating T cells after dendritic cell vaccination. Study background: Patients had newly diagnosed or recurrent glioblastoma and received dendritic cell vaccines. Patients received autologous tumor lysate-pulsed dendritic cell vaccination between about 2002 and 2013.

Per the germline V gene, CDR1 is GTSNPN and CDR2 is SVGIG (reference sequence). Deletions cut 2 bases from V and 4 bases from J, with 20 bases between. CDR3 length equals 17 residues. Time point: after dendritic cell vaccination, including at tumor progression/relapse. Fresh-frozen tumor tissue and more than two years of survival data were available for all. Sequencing used immunoSEQ multiplex PCR; TCRdb keeps in-frame clones, though not all of them. The sample includes roughly 60,000 clones, roughly 86% of them seen just once. This clone was seen only a few times. V gene TRBV30 combines with J gene TRBJ2-2; perhaps TRBD2 as D (5 bases). The TCR was taken from a human donor with glioblastoma. The sample consisted of blood, taken after dendritic cell vaccination. The CDR3 DNA reads as TGTGCCTGGAGTCCACCCCCGGGAAGACGGTCCACCGGGGAGCTGTTTTTT. The encoded protein is CAWSPPPGRRSTGELFF. The whole variable domain, filled in from reference TRBV30 and TRBJ2-2, reads SQTIHQWPATLVQPVGSPLSLECTVEGTSNPNLYWYRQAAGRGLQLLFYSVGIGQISSEVPQNLSASRPQDRQFILSSKKLLLSDSGFYLCAWSPPPGRRSTGELFFGEGSRLTVL.